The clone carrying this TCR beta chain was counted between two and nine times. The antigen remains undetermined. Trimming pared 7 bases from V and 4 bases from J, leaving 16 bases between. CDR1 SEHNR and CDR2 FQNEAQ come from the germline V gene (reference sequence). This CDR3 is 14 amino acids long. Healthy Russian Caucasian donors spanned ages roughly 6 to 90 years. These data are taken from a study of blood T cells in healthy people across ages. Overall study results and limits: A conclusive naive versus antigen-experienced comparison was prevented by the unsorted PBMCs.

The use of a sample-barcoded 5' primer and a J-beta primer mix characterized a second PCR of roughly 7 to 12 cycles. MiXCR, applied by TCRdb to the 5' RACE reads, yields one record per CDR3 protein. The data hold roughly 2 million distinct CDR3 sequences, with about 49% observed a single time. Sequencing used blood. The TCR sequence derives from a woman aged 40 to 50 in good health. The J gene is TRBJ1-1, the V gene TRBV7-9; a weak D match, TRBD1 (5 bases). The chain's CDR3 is CASTLGGAITEAFF. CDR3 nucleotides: TGTGCCAGCACCCTCGGAGGGGCTATCACTGAAGCTTTCTTT.